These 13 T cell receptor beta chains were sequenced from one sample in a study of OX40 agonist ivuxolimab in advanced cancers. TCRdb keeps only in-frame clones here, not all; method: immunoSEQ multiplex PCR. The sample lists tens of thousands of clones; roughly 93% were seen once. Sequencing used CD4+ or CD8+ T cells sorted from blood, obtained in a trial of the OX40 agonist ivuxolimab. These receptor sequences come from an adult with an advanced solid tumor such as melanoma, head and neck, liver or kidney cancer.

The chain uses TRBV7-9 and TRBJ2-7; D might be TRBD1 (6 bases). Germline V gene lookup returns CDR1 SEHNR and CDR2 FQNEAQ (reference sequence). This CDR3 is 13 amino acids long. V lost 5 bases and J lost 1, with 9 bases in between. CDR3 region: CASSPGQSYEQYF. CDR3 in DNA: TGTGCCAGCAGCCCCGGACAGTCCTACGAGCAGTACTTC.

The DNA of the CDR3 is TGTGCCAGCAGCGTAGACGGGGAGGGCATTCAGTACTTC. Amino acids: CASSVDGEGIQYF. The rearrangement uses TRBV9 and TRBJ2-4; the match to TRBD2 covers 7 bases. Germline-derived CDR1 and CDR2 are SGDLS and YYNGEE. This CDR3 is built from 13 residues. V gave up 0 bases and J gave up 9 bases; unmatched junction bases: 3.

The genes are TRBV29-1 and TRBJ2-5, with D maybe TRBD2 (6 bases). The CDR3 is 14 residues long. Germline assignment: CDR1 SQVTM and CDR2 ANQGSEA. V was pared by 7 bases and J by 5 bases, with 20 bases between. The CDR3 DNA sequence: TGCAGCGCCTGGATCGCGGGGCGTGGGGAGACCCAGTACTTC. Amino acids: CSAWIAGRGETQYF.

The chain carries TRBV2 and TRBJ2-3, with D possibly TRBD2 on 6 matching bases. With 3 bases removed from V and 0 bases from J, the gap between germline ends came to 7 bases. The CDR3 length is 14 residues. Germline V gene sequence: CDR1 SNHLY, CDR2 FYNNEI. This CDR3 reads CASSEGGSTDTQYF. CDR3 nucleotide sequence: TGTGCCAGCAGTGAGGGGGGTAGCACAGATACGCAGTATTTT.

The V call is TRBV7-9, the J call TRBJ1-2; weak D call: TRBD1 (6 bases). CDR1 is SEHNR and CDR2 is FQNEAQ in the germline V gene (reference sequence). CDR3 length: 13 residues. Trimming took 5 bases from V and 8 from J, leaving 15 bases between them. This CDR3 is CASSLGRGRGYTF. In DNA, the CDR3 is TGTGCCAGCAGCCTAGGCCGGGGGCGAGGCTACACCTTC.

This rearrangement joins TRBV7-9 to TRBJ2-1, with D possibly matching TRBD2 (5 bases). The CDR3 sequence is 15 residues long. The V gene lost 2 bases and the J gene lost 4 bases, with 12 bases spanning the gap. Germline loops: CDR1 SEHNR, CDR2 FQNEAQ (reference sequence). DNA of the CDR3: TGTGCCAGCAGCTTACTGGACTTTCCGTACAATGAGCAGTTCTTC. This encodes CASSLLDFPYNEQFF. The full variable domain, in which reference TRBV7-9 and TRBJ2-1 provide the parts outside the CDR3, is DTGVSQNPRHKITKRGQNVTFRCDPISEHNRLYWYRQTLGQGPEFLTYFQNEAQLEKSRLLSDRFSAERPKGSFSTLEIQRTEQGDSAMYLCASSLLDFPYNEQFFGPGTRLTVL.

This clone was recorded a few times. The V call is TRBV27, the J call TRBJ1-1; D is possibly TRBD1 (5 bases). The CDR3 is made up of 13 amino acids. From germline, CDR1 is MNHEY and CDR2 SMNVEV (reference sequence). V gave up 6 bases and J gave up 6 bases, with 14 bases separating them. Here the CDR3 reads CASRGTGEAEAFF. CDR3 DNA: TGTGCCAGCAGGGGGACGGGGGAAGCTGAAGCTTTCTTT.

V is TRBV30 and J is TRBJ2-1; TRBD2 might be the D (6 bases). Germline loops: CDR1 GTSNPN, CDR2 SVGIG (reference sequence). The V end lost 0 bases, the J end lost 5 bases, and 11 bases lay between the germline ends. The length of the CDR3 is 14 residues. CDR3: CAWSVAGNNNEQFF. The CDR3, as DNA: TGTGCCTGGAGTGTGGCGGGGAATAACAATGAGCAGTTCTTC.

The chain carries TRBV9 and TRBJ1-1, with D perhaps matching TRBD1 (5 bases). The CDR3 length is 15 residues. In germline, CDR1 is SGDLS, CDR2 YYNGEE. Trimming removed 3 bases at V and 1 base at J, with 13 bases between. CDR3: CASSGRDGTNTEAFF. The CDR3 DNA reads TGTGCCAGCAGCGGTAGGGACGGGACGAACACTGAAGCTTTCTTT. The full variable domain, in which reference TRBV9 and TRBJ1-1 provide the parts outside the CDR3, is DSGVTQTPKHLITATGQRVTLRCSPRSGDLSVYWYQQSLDQGLQFLIQYYNGEERAKGNILERFSAQQFPDLHSELNLSSLELGDSALYFCASSGRDGTNTEAFFGQGTRLTVV.

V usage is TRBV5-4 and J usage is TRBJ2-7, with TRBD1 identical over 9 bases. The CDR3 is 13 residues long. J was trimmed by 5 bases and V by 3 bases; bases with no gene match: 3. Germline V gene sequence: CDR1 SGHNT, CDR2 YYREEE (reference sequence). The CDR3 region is CASSYTGGHEQYF. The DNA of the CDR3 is TGTGCCAGCAGCTATACAGGGGGCCACGAGCAGTACTTC.

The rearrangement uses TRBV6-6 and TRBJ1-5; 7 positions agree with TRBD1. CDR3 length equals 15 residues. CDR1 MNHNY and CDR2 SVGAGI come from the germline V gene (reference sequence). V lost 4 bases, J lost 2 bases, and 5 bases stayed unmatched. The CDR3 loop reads CASSSGGRGNQPQHF. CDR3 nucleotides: TGTGCCAGCAGTTCAGGGGGAAGAGGCAATCAGCCCCAGCATTTT.

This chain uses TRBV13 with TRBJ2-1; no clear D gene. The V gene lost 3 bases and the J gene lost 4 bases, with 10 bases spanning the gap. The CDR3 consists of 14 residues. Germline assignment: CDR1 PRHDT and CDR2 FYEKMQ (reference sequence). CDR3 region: CASSFGTDYNEQFF. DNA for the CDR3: TGTGCCAGCAGCTTCGGAACAGATTACAATGAGCAGTTCTTC.

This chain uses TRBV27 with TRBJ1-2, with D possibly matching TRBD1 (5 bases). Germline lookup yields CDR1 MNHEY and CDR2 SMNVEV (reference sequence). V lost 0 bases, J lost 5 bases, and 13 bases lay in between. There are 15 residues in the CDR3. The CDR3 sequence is CASSLSLAGAYGYTF. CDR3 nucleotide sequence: TGTGCCAGCAGTTTATCGTTAGCCGGGGCGTATGGCTACACCTTC.